Listed here are 24 T cell receptor beta chains from one sample, sequenced in a study of CD8 T cells in ankylosing spondylitis. TCRdb itself ran the 5' RACE reads through MiXCR, one entry per CDR3 protein. The table has about 130,000 distinct CDR3 sequences, 7% seen once. The sequenced sample was blood, either unsorted or a sorted T cell fraction (not recorded which). These receptors came from a male donor with ankylosing spondylitis or in good health (not recorded which).

This clonotype was counted many times. The J gene is TRBJ2-1, the V gene TRBV5-1; D is perhaps TRBD2 (6 bases). This CDR3 contains 15 residues. Trimming shortened V by 3 bases and J by 1 base, and 11 bases separated the two germline ends. Germline V gene data show CDR1 as SGHRS and CDR2 as YFSETQ. The CDR3 DNA reads as TGCGCCAGCAGCTGGAGGGGTGGGTCCTACAATGAGCAGTTCTTC. Residues: CASSWRGGSYNEQFF.

This clonotype was seen at least ten times. V and J are TRBV29-1 and TRBJ1-5, with 7 bases fitting TRBD1. The CDR3 is made up of 13 amino acids. The germline V gene has CDR1 SQVTM and CDR2 ANQGSEA. The V segment lost 3 bases and the J segment 6 bases; nucleotides outside the gene matches: 5. CDR3 bases: TGCAGCGTTGATATAGGGGGCGGTCAGCCCCAGCATTTT. Its translation: CSVDIGGGQPQHF.

This clonotype showed up many times. The chain links TRBV7-2 to TRBJ2-2; D unclear. Deletions cut 0 bases from V and 0 bases from J, with 8 bases between. This CDR3 is built from 16 residues. Germline CDR1 is SGHTA and CDR2 is FQGNSA. CDR3 residues: CASSLASRANTGELFF. In DNA form, the CDR3 reads TGTGCCAGCAGCTTAGCGTCCCGCGCGAACACCGGGGAGCTGTTTTTT. Using reference TRBV7-2 and TRBJ2-2 for the parts outside the CDR3, the full variable domain is GAGVSQSPSNKVTEKGKDVELRCDPISGHTALYWYRQSLGQGLEFLIYFQGNSAPDKSGLPSDRFSAERTGGSVSTLTIQRTQQEDSAVYLCASSLASRANTGELFFGEGSRLTVL.

This clonotype was counted a few times. This chain links TRBV7-2 with TRBJ2-2; 8 nucleotides match TRBD2. The CDR3 consists of 15 residues. From germline, CDR1 is SGHTA and CDR2 FQGNSA. V shed 4 bases, J shed 7 bases, and the junction held 8 bases outside the gene matches. This CDR3 is CASSSVAGIVGELFF. The CDR3 nucleotides are TGTGCCAGCAGCTCTGTAGCGGGAATTGTCGGGGAGCTGTTTTTT.

This clonotype was found many times. This rearrangement joins TRBV7-3 to TRBJ1-1; D not certain. The CDR3 runs 14 residues. Between the trimmed V and J ends, which lost 4 bases and 4 bases, there was a span of 13 bases. Germline V CDR1 and CDR2: SGHTA, FQGTGA. The CDR3 DNA reads as TGTGCCAGCAGCTCCTATGTGTTGGGCACTGAAGCTTTCTTT. Translation gives CASSSYVLGTEAFF. The variable domain in full, completed from reference TRBV7-3 and TRBJ1-1, reads GAGVSQTPSNKVTEKGKYVELRCDPISGHTALYWYRQSLGQGPEFLIYFQGTGAADDSGLPNDRFFAVRPEGSVSTLKIQRTERGDSAVYLCASSSYVLGTEAFFGQGTRLTVV.

As concerns this clonotype: This may stem from a read error, because a much larger clone lies one nucleotide away. The chain is built from TRBV6-1 and TRBJ2-1, with D unresolved. Germline CDR1 MNHNS, CDR2 SASEGT. This CDR3 spans 13 amino acids. The CDR3 region has the DNA TGTGCCAGCAGCACCCTACTCTACAATAAGCAGTTCTTC. Protein product: CASSTLLYNKQFF.

This clonotype was observed at least ten times. CDR3 protein: CSVEGGGSGYTF. The DNA for the CDR3 is TGCAGCGTTGAAGGAGGGGGCAGTGGCTACACCTTC. The chain links TRBV29-1 to TRBJ1-2; 7 positions agree with TRBD1. Germline V gene lookup returns CDR1 SQVTM and CDR2 ANQGSEA. This CDR3 has 12 residues. After removal of 1 base from V and 7 bases from J, the junction contained 3 bases not matched to a gene.

This clonotype has at least ten counts. The chain links TRBV11-1 to TRBJ2-1; D possibly corresponds to TRBD1 (6 bases). CDR3 length: 15 amino acids. Trimming pared 2 bases from V and 4 bases from J, leaving 12 bases between. Looked up from germline, CDR1 is SGHAT and CDR2 is FQDESV (reference sequence). The CDR3 loop is CASSLLPGAYNEQFF. CDR3 nucleotide sequence: TGTGCCAGCAGCTTACTCCCAGGGGCTTACAATGAGCAGTTCTTC. The full variable domain, in which reference TRBV11-1 and TRBJ2-1 provide the parts outside the CDR3, is EAEVAQSPRYKITEKSQAVAFWCDPISGHATLYWYRQILGQGPELLVQFQDESVVDDSQLPKDRFSAERLKGVDSTLKIQPAELGDSAMYLCASSLLPGAYNEQFFGPGTRLTVL.

This clonotype was observed a few times. J is TRBJ2-1 and V is TRBV19, with 10 bases that match TRBD2. CDR1 LNHDA and CDR2 SQIVND come from the germline V gene (reference sequence). The CDR3 runs to 14 residues. The V and J ends lost 3 bases and 10 bases, in that order; junction bases with no gene match: 6. The CDR3 sequence is CASSISLAGDEQFF. In nucleotides, the CDR3 is TGTGCCAGTAGTATCTCTCTAGCGGGAGACGAGCAGTTCTTC.

This clonotype was observed many times. CDR3 DNA: TGTGCCATCAGTGAGTCAGGGGTACAGCCCCAGCATTTT. Amino acid sequence: CAISESGVQPQHF. The J gene is TRBJ1-5, the V gene TRBV10-3; D possibly corresponds to TRBD1 (5 bases). The length of the CDR3 is 13 residues. Trimming took off 0 bases at V and 7 bases at J, with 7 bases between the two ends. Per the germline V gene, CDR1 is ENHRY and CDR2 is SYGVKD.

This clonotype has just a few counts. The chain links TRBV7-9 to TRBJ1-2; D remains ambiguous. CDR3 size: 14 residues. Deletions cut 5 bases from V and 1 base from J, with 11 bases between. Germline V gene data show CDR1 as SEHNR and CDR2 as FQNEAQ (reference sequence). The CDR3: CASSPSTVNYGYTF. The CDR3 region has the DNA TGTGCCAGCAGCCCATCGACTGTTAACTATGGCTACACCTTC.

In this sample, this clonotype turned up many times. CDR3 in DNA: TGTGCCAGCAGCTTAATGTCCCTTAGTGAGCGGTCCTACAATGAGCAGTTCTTC. Translating it yields CASSLMSLSERSYNEQFF. The chain links TRBV11-2 to TRBJ2-1; perhaps TRBD2 as D (5 bases). Germline CDR1 reads SGHAT; CDR2 reads FQNNGV. V dropped 2 bases and J dropped 1 base, with 18 bases sitting between them. The CDR3 sequence is 18 residues long.

This clonotype was picked up a small number of times. V gene TRBV10-1 combines with J gene TRBJ1-1, with TRBD1 matching 8 bases. The CDR3 is 14 residues long. The J segment lost 1 base and the V segment lost 6 bases, leaving 4 bases of the junction unmatched. Germline CDR1 reads WNHNN; CDR2 reads SYGVQD (reference sequence). The CDR3 DNA reads as TGCGCCAGCAGCCGGACAGGGCAGAACACTGAAGCTTTCTTT. Residues: CASSRTGQNTEAFF.

Ten or more counts support this clonotype. The chain links TRBV11-2 to TRBJ1-2; 7 bases are shared with TRBD1. Germline V gene lookup returns CDR1 SGHAT and CDR2 FQNNGV. V lost 1 base and J lost 4; bases outside the gene matches: 6. CDR3 length: 15 residues. The CDR3 nucleotides read TGTGCCAGCAGCTTAGCGGGGACAGTCTCCTATGGCTACACCTTC. This gives the protein CASSLAGTVSYGYTF.

There are many counts of this clonotype. CDR3 coding DNA: TGTGCCAGCAGCCTCAATGGCCATGAGCAGTTCTTC. Translating gives CASSLNGHEQFF. The V call is TRBV2, the J call TRBJ2-1; D is unresolved. The germline CDR1 and CDR2 sequences are SNHLY and FYNNEI. V was pared by 6 bases and J by 8 bases, with 11 bases between. The CDR3 runs to 12 residues.

This clonotype appeared many times. The gene calls are TRBV20-1 and TRBJ1-1; 11 bases are shared with TRBD1. J gave up 0 bases and V 5 bases, and 5 bases lay outside the gene matches. Germline assignment: CDR1 DFQATT and CDR2 SNEGSKA (reference sequence). CDR3 length: 15 residues. The CDR3 loop reads CSAPGQGALNTEAFF. For the CDR3, the DNA is TGCAGTGCTCCCGGACAGGGGGCTTTGAACACTGAAGCTTTCTTT.

This clonotype was picked up many times. The genes are TRBV3-1 and TRBJ2-3; D is possibly TRBD2 (6 bases). The CDR3 totals 14 residues. The V gene's germline CDR1 is LGHDT and CDR2 YNNKEL (reference sequence). Trimming left V 0 bases short and J 10 bases short, with 14 bases between. This CDR3 is CASSQEGGEIAQYF. The CDR3 coding sequence is TGTGCCAGCAGCCAAGAAGGCGGGGAGATCGCGCAGTATTTT.

Ten or more counts support this clonotype. For the CDR3, the DNA is TGTGCCAGCAGCCAAGATCACAGGGTAGGGGAGACCCAGTACTTC. This sequence encodes CASSQDHRVGETQYF. The rearrangement uses TRBV14 and TRBJ2-5, with TRBD1 as a possible D gene (6 bases). This CDR3 is built from 15 residues. The germline V and J ends were trimmed by 0 bases and 5 bases, with 13 bases remaining between them. In germline, CDR1 is SGHDN, CDR2 FVKESK.

This clonotype was recorded many times. The chain links TRBV11-2 to TRBJ1-6, with D tentatively TRBD1 (6 bases). Trimming left V 0 bases short and J 8 bases short, with 11 bases between. The CDR3 loop spans 15 amino acids. Germline loops: CDR1 SGHAT, CDR2 FQNNGV. In nucleotides, the CDR3 is TGTGCCAGCAGCTTAGAAGGGACACCACATTCACCCCTCCACTTT. It is translated as CASSLEGTPHSPLHF.

In its sample, this clonotype was seen many times. The gene calls are TRBV12-3 or TRBV12-4 and TRBJ1-1; D is unresolved. The V gene lost 2 bases and the J gene lost 6 bases, with 4 bases spanning the gap. The CDR3 consists of 11 residues. The CDR3 nucleotides are TGTGCCAGCAGTTTAACACCTGAAGCTTTCTTT. This codes for CASSLTPEAFF.

At least ten counts were recorded for this clonotype. The chain links TRBV7-9 to TRBJ2-2; no firm D call. V lost 7 bases, J lost 5 bases, and 11 bases lay in between. The CDR3 length is 13 residues. Per the germline V gene, CDR1 is SEHNR and CDR2 is FQNEAQ (reference sequence). The CDR3 DNA follows: TGTGCCAGCAACGAAGTGAGAACCGGGGAGCTGTTTTTT. It specifies CASNEVRTGELFF.

This clonotype showed up many times. J is TRBJ2-4 and V is TRBV20-1; D is possibly TRBD2 (5 bases). From germline, CDR1 is DFQATT and CDR2 SNEGSKA (reference sequence). This CDR3 contains 14 residues. V was trimmed by 1 base and J by 6 bases, leaving 13 bases between them. As DNA, the CDR3 is TGCAGTGCTAGAGGGGATTTCCGGGGAAACATTCAGTACTTC. Its protein product is CSARGDFRGNIQYF.

This clonotype has a count of ten or more. The chain employs TRBV7-2 and TRBJ2-1, with 12 bases lining up with TRBD2. The CDR3 length is 17 residues. Germline assignment: CDR1 SGHTA and CDR2 FQGNSA. V shed 5 bases and J 9 bases; nucleotides not matched to a gene: 14. The CDR3 bases are TGTGCCAGCAGCCAAGAACCTAGCGGGAGGGTTAGAGGTGAGCAGTTCTTC. This sequence encodes CASSQEPSGRVRGEQFF.

There are many counts of this clonotype. The gene calls are TRBV6-5 and TRBJ1-2; no definite D call. Trimming took off 4 bases at V and 1 base at J, with 19 bases between the two ends. CDR3 length: 17 residues. Per the germline V gene, CDR1 is MNHEY and CDR2 is SVGAGI. CDR3 protein: CASSSWATTTYNYGYTF. The CDR3 region has the DNA TGTGCCAGCAGTTCATGGGCCACGACTACTTATAACTATGGCTACACCTTC.